One T cell receptor beta chain is described in this entry. The antigen is unknown. The length of the CDR3 is 14 residues. The V end was cut by 1 base, the J end by 6 bases, with 10 bases between. The germline gives CDR1 SGHTA, CDR2 FQGNSA. The data are from a study of OX40 agonist ivuxolimab in advanced cancers. On the study more broadly: Three patients, one with hepatocellular carcinoma and two with cutaneous melanoma, achieved partial responses.

Findings of the study overall: Fewer expanded clones were found on average in CD4+ than in CD8+ T cells.

Generated by immunoSEQ multiplex PCR, the TCRdb table keeps only in-frame clones and is missing some. Of around 120,000 clones detected, approximately 90% appear once; the ten largest clones hold roughly 0.59%. The rearrangement joins TRBV7-2 to TRBJ2-1; D call uncertain. Sample: CD4+ or CD8+ T cells sorted from blood, taken in a trial of the OX40 agonist ivuxolimab. This clonotype was sampled from an adult with an advanced solid tumor such as melanoma, head and neck, liver or kidney cancer. The CDR3 region has the DNA TGTGCCAGCAGCTTAGTCGGCGGTCTCAATGAGCAGTTCTTC. Encoded protein: CASSLVGGLNEQFF.